The next 11 T cell receptor beta chains were all read from a single sample in a study of TIL therapy for anti-PD-1-resistant metastatic lung cancer. This was the immunoSEQ v3 assay. Here immunoSEQ multiplex PCR was the method, and the copy in TCRdb shows in-frame clones only, minus some. The profile shows 45,000 to 60,000 clones, 60% to 85% of them singletons. Noted time point: pre-treatment sample, taken before nivolumab and TIL therapy. Pleural nodules or supraclavicular lymph nodes made up most of the excised metastases sampled. This specimen was tumor tissue, taken at baseline. These receptors originate from a person aged 25-80 years with non-small cell lung cancer.

The chain uses TRBV28 and TRBJ1-1; TRBD1 might be the D (5 bases). This CDR3 has 14 amino acids. Trimming took off 7 bases at V and 4 bases at J, with 16 bases between the two ends. Germline loops: CDR1 MDHEN, CDR2 SYDVKM. The CDR3 is CASTAHDGGTEAFF. In nucleotides, the CDR3 is TGTGCCAGCACCGCCCATGACGGGGGCACTGAAGCTTTCTTT.

V and J are TRBV5-4 and TRBJ1-1; tentative D call: TRBD1 (5 bases). V gave up 0 bases and J gave up 0 bases, with 9 bases separating them. Germline loops: CDR1 SGHNT, CDR2 YYREEE (reference sequence). The CDR3 has 15 amino acids. This CDR3 is CASSLVGLLNTEAFF. In nucleotides, the CDR3 is TGTGCCAGCAGCTTGGTGGGACTATTGAACACTGAAGCTTTCTTT.

V and J are TRBV10-3 and TRBJ1-2; D is possibly TRBD1 (5 bases). V lost 0 bases and J lost 2, with 7 bases in between. Looked up from germline, CDR1 is ENHRY and CDR2 is SYGVKD. There are 14 residues in the CDR3. CDR3 nucleotide sequence: TGTGCCATCAGTGAGTCGACAGCCAACTATGGCTACACCTTC. Amino acids: CAISESTANYGYTF.

The V call is TRBV9, the J call TRBJ1-1; D possibly corresponds to TRBD1 (5 bases). The V end was cut by 3 bases, the J end by 6 bases, with 15 bases between. Germline-derived CDR1 and CDR2 are SGDLS and YYNGEE. The CDR3 has 14 residues. The CDR3 sequence: CASSAKWGEAEAFF. DNA of the CDR3: TGTGCCAGCAGCGCTAAGTGGGGGGAAGCTGAAGCTTTCTTT.

With regard to this clone: The germline gene is not matched at one end of the junction; a read error may be the cause. V usage is TRBV7-9 and J usage is TRBJ2-2; D not certain. This CDR3 region has 15 residues. CDR1 and CDR2 from the germline V gene are SEHNR and FQNEAQ (reference sequence). The CDR3 DNA follows: TGCGCCAGCAGCCAAGCATCTGGGATCACCGGGGAGCTGTTTTTT. Protein: CASSQASGITGELFF.

This chain joins TRBV15 and TRBJ2-7, with D possibly being TRBD1 or TRBD2 (5 bases each). CDR1 is LNHNV and CDR2 is YYDKDF in the germline V gene (reference sequence). The V gene lost 3 bases and the J gene lost 0 bases, with 9 bases spanning the gap. The CDR3 contains 14 residues. The CDR3 protein is CATSRSGSSYEQYF. DNA for the CDR3: TGTGCCACCAGCAGGTCAGGGAGCTCCTACGAGCAGTACTTC.

This rearrangement joins TRBV27 to TRBJ1-2; D is ambiguous. V was trimmed by 2 bases and J by 3 bases, leaving 10 bases between them. The CDR3 extends over 14 amino acids. Germline V gives CDR1 MNHEY, CDR2 SMNVEV (reference sequence). The chain's CDR3 is CASSLRGWDYGYTF. The CDR3 DNA is TGTGCCAGCAGTTTAAGAGGCTGGGACTATGGCTACACCTTC.

The CDR3 region is CASSYARGPHQPQHF. As DNA, the CDR3 is TGTGCCAGCAGTTATGCGAGGGGGCCGCATCAGCCCCAGCATTTT. The chain carries TRBV6-5 and TRBJ1-5; TRBD1 aligns across 7 bases. The CDR3 runs to 15 residues. The ends lost 3 bases at V and 5 bases at J; junction bases unmatched: 7. The germline V gene has CDR1 MNHEY and CDR2 SVGAGI.

The CDR3 DNA follows: TGTGCCAGCAGTTACTCGGCAGGGGATACCTACGAGCAGTACTTC. Amino acids: CASSYSAGDTYEQYF. The V gene is TRBV6-5, the J gene TRBJ2-7, with D perhaps TRBD1 (6 bases). V was cut by 0 bases and J by 2 bases, with 11 bases left in between. The germline V gene has CDR1 MNHEY and CDR2 SVGAGI. This CDR3 has 15 residues.

This clone was found a few times. The rearrangement links TRBV7-9 to TRBJ2-7; perhaps TRBD1 as D (5 bases). CDR3 length: 12 amino acids. From germline, CDR1 is SEHNR and CDR2 FQNEAQ (reference sequence). With 5 bases removed from V and 12 bases from J, the gap between germline ends came to 17 bases. The CDR3 region is CASSHRQGFLYF. CDR3 coding DNA: TGTGCCAGCAGCCACCGCCAGGGCTTCTTGTACTTC. Full variable domain (missing parts from reference TRBV7-9 and TRBJ2-7): DTGVSQNPRHKITKRGQNVTFRCDPISEHNRLYWYRQTLGQGPEFLTYFQNEAQLEKSRLLSDRFSAERPKGSFSTLEIQRTEQGDSAMYLCASSHRQGFLYFGPGTRLTVT.

The chain has TRBV10-3 and TRBJ1-3; TRBD1 aligns across 7 bases. In germline, CDR1 is ENHRY, CDR2 SYGVKD. V trimming: 3 bases; J trimming: 2 bases; junction bases outside the gene matches: 4. The CDR3 has 15 residues. CDR3 in amino acids: CAISEGGAAGNTIYF. The CDR3 DNA reads TGTGCCATCAGTGAAGGGGGCGCGGCTGGAAACACCATATATTTT.